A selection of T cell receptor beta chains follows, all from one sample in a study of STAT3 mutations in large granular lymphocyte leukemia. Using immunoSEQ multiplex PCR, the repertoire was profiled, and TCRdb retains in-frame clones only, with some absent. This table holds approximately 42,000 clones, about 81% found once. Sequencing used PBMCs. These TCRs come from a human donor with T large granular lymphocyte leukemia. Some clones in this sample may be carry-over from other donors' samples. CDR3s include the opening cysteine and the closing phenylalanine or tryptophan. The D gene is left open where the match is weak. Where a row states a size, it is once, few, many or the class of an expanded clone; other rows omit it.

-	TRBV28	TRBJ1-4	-	CASSLQWAGEKLFF	TGTGCCAGCAGCCTCCAGTGGGCGGGTGAAAAACTGTTTTTT
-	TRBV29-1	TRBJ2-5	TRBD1	CSGTGEGTQYF	TGCAGCGGGACAGGCGAGGGGACCCAGTACTTC
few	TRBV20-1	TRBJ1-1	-	CSAMTQKAFF	TGCAGTGCTATGACCCAGAAGGCTTTCTTT
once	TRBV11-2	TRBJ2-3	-	CASSPPDGDTQYF	TGTGCCAGCAGCCCCCCCGACGGTGATACGCAGTATTTT
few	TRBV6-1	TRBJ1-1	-	CASSRREQGEAFF	TGTGCCAGCAGTAGGAGGGAACAAGGTGAAGCTTTCTTT
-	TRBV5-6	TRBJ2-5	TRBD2	CASSLALAVETQYF	TGTGCCAGCAGCTTGGCACTAGCGGTCGAGACCCAGTACTTC
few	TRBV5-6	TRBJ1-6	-	CASSGEGYSPLHF	TGTGCCAGCAGCGGGGAGGGCTATTCACCCCTCCACTTT
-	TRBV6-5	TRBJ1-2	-	CASSPDGHGYTF	TGTGCCAGCAGCCCCGACGGTCATGGCTACACCTTC
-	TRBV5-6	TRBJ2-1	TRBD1	CASSFYRGPNEQFF	TGTGCCAGCAGCTTCTACAGGGGGCCCAATGAGCAGTTCTTC
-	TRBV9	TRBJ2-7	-	CASSVTGFGEQYF	TGTGCCAGCAGCGTAACGGGGTTCGGCGAGCAGTACTTC
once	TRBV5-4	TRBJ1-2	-	CASSLDSRGYTF	TGTGCCAGCAGCTTGGACAGTCGAGGCTACACCTTC
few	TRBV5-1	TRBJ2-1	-	CASSAQGEQFF	TGCGCCAGCAGCGCACAGGGTGAGCAGTTCTTC
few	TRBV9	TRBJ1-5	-	CASSVGGVADQPQHF	TGTGCCAGCAGCGTAGGAGGGGTAGCAGATCAGCCCCAGCATTTT
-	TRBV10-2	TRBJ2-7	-	CASRTGSYEQYF	TGCGCCAGCAGGACAGGATCCTACGAGCAGTACTTC
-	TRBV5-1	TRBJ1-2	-	CASSLAGGSNYGYTF	TGCGCCAGCAGCTTGGCAGGAGGATCTAACTATGGCTACACCTTC
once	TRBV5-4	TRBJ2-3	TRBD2	CASSVTSGGARTDTQYF	TGTGCCAGCAGCGTTACTAGCGGGGGGGCCCGGACAGATACGCAGTATTTT
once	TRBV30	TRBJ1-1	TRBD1	CAGQGTEAFF	TGTGCCGGACAGGGGACTGAAGCTTTCTTT
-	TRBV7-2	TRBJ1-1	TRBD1	CASSSTGGWNTEAFF	TGTGCCAGCAGCTCGACAGGGGGCTGGAACACTGAAGCTTTCTTT
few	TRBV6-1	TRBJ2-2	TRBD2	CASSDRLAPGELFF	TGTGCCAGCAGTGATAGACTAGCTCCCGGGGAGCTGTTTTTT
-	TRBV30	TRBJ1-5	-	CAWSADSNQPQHF	TGTGCCTGGAGTGCAGATAGCAATCAGCCCCAGCATTTT
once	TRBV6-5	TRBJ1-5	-	CASSRTGGQPQHF	TGTGCCAGCAGTCGGACTGGCGGCCAGCCCCAGCATTTT
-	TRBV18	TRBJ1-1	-	CASSRQVNTEAFF	TGTGCCAGCTCACGACAGGTGAACACTGAAGCTTTCTTT
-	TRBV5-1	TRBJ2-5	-	CASSLRAPRGSQETQYF	TGCGCCAGCAGCCTCCGGGCCCCAAGGGGCAGCCAAGAGACCCAGTACTTC
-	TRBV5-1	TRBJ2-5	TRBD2	CASSPGSGGIQETQYF	TGCGCCAGCAGCCCAGGGAGCGGGGGCATCCAAGAGACCCAGTACTTC
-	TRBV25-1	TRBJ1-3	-	CASRSTDALKGSTIYF	TGTGCCAGCAGATCCACCGACGCCCTCAAGGGGAGCACCATATATTTT
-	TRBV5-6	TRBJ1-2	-	CASRPTQTTNYGYTF	TGTGCCAGCAGGCCTACACAAACCACTAACTATGGCTACACCTTC
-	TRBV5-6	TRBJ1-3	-	CASSGPREGTIYF	TGTGCCAGCAGCGGACCCAGGGAGGGGACCATATATTTT
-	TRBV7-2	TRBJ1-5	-	CASSQAGQPQHF	TGTGCCAGCAGCCAAGCGGGCCAGCCCCAGCATTTT
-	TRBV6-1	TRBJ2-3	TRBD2	CASSGTGTSRSTDTQYF	TGTGCCAGCAGTGGGACCGGGACTAGCCGTAGCACAGATACGCAGTATTTT
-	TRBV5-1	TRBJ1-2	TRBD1	CASSSDRASGYTF	TGCGCCAGCAGTTCGGACAGGGCTAGTGGCTACACCTTC
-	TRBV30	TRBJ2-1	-	CAWSVVGGRHYNEQFF	TGTGCCTGGAGTGTAGTCGGGGGGCGCCATTACAATGAGCAGTTCTTC
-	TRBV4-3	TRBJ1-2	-	CASSQGITDYGYTF	TGCGCCAGCAGCCAAGGTATCACAGATTATGGCTACACCTTC
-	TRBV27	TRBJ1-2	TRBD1	CASSSPSRDRAGNYGYTF	TGTGCCAGCAGTTCCCCGTCCCGGGACAGGGCAGGAAACTATGGCTACACCTTC
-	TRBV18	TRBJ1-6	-	CASSQFEPQGRHSPLHF	TGTGCCAGCTCACAGTTTGAGCCACAGGGTAGACATTCACCCCTCCACTTT
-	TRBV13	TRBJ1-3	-	CASSLGSGRGNTIYF	TGTGCCAGCAGCCTGGGGTCAGGTCGAGGAAACACCATATATTTT
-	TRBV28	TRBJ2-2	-	CASKTSSGELFF	TGTGCCAGCAAAACGTCCTCCGGGGAGCTGTTTTTT
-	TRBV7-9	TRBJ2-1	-	CASSLNPGEKRYNEQFF	TGTGCCAGCAGCTTAAACCCGGGGGAAAAGCGATACAATGAGCAGTTCTTC
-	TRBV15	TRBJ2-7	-	CATSPGEVYEQYF	TGTGCCACCAGCCCAGGGGAAGTCTACGAGCAGTACTTC
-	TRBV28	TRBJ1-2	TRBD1	CASSLGTGRFGYTF	TGTGCCAGCAGTTTAGGGACAGGGCGCTTTGGCTACACCTTC
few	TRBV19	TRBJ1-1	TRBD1	CASSIQGAGTEAFF	TGTGCCAGTAGTATACAGGGGGCTGGCACTGAAGCTTTCTTT
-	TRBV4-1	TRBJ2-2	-	CASSQRGGQVPGELFF	TGCGCCAGCAGCCAAAGGGGGGGGCAGGTCCCCGGGGAGCTGTTTTTT
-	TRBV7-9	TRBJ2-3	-	CASSSFGSTDTQYF	TGTGCCAGCAGCAGCTTTGGGAGCACAGATACGCAGTATTTT
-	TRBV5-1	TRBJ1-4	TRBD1	CASSPGGDSLGREKLFF	TGCGCCAGCAGCCCCGGAGGGGACAGCCTTGGGCGTGAAAAACTGTTTTTT
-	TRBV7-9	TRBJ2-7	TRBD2	CASSLGLANEQYF	TGTGCCAGCAGCTTGGGACTAGCGAACGAGCAGTACTTC
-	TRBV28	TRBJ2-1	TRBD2	CASSTPSGGAGEQFF	TGTGCCAGCAGTACGCCTAGCGGGGGGGCAGGAGAGCAGTTCTTC
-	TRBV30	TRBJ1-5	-	CASGRDSNQPQHF	TGTGCTTCGGGTCGGGACAGCAATCAGCCCCAGCATTTT
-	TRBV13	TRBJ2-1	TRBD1	CASSPYPRTGGNEQFF	TGTGCCAGCAGCCCCTACCCCCGGACAGGGGGCAATGAGCAGTTCTTC
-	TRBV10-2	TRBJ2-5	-	CASSESQAQETQYF	TGCGCCAGCAGTGAGTCCCAGGCCCAAGAGACCCAGTACTTC
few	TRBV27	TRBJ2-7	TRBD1	CASSRQGVTYEQYF	TGTGCCAGCAGCAGACAGGGGGTTACCTACGAGCAGTACTTC
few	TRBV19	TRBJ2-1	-	CASTHTGRLDGEQFF	TGTGCCAGTACCCATACAGGGAGGTTAGATGGTGAGCAGTTCTTC
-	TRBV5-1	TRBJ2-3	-	CASSFDPSTDTQYF	TGCGCCAGCAGCTTTGACCCTAGCACAGATACGCAGTATTTT